One and the same sample provided the 20 T cell receptor beta chains below, sequenced in a study of T cell responses to AZD1222 COVID-19 vaccine. Method: immunoSEQ multiplex PCR; TCRdb's copy keeps in-frame clones and lacks some. The top ten hold about 6% of the sample, which has about 140,000 clones, around 91% seen once. Sample: peripheral blood, taken 28 days after the second AZD1222 dose. The source is an adult who received the AZD1222 COVID-19 vaccine.

The chain employs TRBV3-1 (or the pseudogene TRBV3-2) and TRBJ1-4, with D possibly matching TRBD1 (5 bases). The CDR3 length is 17 residues. Per the germline V gene, CDR1 is LGHDT and CDR2 is YNNKEL (reference sequence). V gave up 0 bases and J gave up 0 bases, with 11 bases separating them. In nucleotides, the CDR3 is TGTGCCAGCAGCCAAGAGGACACCGTTGCAACTAATGAAAAACTGTTTTTT. Translation gives CASSQEDTVATNEKLFF.

The gene calls are TRBV28 and TRBJ1-5; TRBD1 matches at 10 bases. There are 18 residues in the CDR3. The V gene end was trimmed by 6 bases and the J gene end by 6 bases; junction bases not matched to a gene: 17. Germline V gives CDR1 MDHEN, CDR2 SYDVKM. CDR3 sequence (DNA): TGTGCCAGCAGGGGGTGGGGGGACAGGGGTTCTCGGGTTCAGCCCCAGCATTTT. It is translated as CASRGWGDRGSRVQPQHF.

The chain couples TRBV28 to TRBJ2-5; TRBD2 aligns across 8 bases. J gave up 4 bases and V 7 bases, and 11 bases lay outside the gene matches. Germline values: CDR1 MDHEN, CDR2 SYDVKM. CDR3 length: 15 residues. The CDR3 loop reads CASKEPSGPAETQYF. The CDR3 DNA reads as TGTGCCAGCAAGGAGCCTAGCGGGCCGGCAGAGACCCAGTACTTC.

This clone was detected only a few times. The gene calls are TRBV6-9 and TRBJ1-1; no firm D call. CDR3 length equals 12 residues. V gave up 8 bases and J gave up 1 base, with 8 bases separating them. CDR1 is MNHGY, CDR2 SVAAGI, per germline. The CDR3 bases are TGTGCCAGCCCCGTCGAGAACACTGAAGCTTTCTTT. It translates to CASPVENTEAFF.

This clone was detected only once. The chain couples TRBV6-5 to TRBJ2-2; TRBD1 agrees at 10 bases. The V and J ends lost 5 bases and 6 bases, in that order; junction bases with no gene match: 3. Germline CDR1 and CDR2: MNHEY and SVGAGI. The CDR3 covers 14 residues. This chain's CDR3 is CASSRQGAAGELFF. For the CDR3, the DNA is TGTGCCAGCAGTAGACAGGGGGCGGCCGGGGAGCTGTTTTTT.

Here the CDR3 reads CACNGQNTGELFF. In DNA form, the CDR3 reads TGTGCGTGCAACGGACAGAACACCGGGGAGCTGTTTTTT. The chain joins TRBV10-3 to TRBJ2-2, with TRBD1 as a possible D gene (5 bases). Per germline, CDR1 ENHRY and CDR2 SYGVKD. The CDR3 extends over 13 amino acids.

The rearrangement uses TRBV25-1 and TRBJ2-7; D is ambiguous. The length of the CDR3 is 13 residues. The V end lost 4 bases, the J end lost 3 bases, and 10 bases lay between the germline ends. Germline V gene lookup returns CDR1 MGHDK and CDR2 SYGVNS. The CDR3 DNA reads TGTGCCAGCAGTGGTACGGGCCTCTACGAGCAGTACTTC. Its protein product is CASSGTGLYEQYF.

The chain couples TRBV20-1 to TRBJ2-3; D is unclear. Germline lookup yields CDR1 DFQATT and CDR2 SNEGSKA (reference sequence). The CDR3 loop spans 13 amino acids. V was pared by 6 bases and J by 6 bases, with 16 bases between. This chain's CDR3 is CSASPTLGDTQYF. DNA for the CDR3: TGCAGTGCGAGTCCCACTCTAGGGGATACGCAGTATTTT.

The J gene is TRBJ2-1, the V gene TRBV3-1 (or the pseudogene TRBV3-2); no definite D call. Germline lookup yields CDR1 LGHDT and CDR2 YNNKEL (reference sequence). The CDR3 has 15 residues. Trimming shortened V by 0 bases and J by 8 bases, and 14 bases separated the two germline ends. The CDR3 DNA sequence: TGTGCCAGCAGCCAAGATTTTAGGGTCGTTCATGAGCAGTTCTTC. Amino acids: CASSQDFRVVHEQFF.

The chain couples TRBV12-3 or TRBV12-4 to TRBJ1-2, with D tentatively TRBD1 (5 bases). CDR3 length: 10 residues. V shed 6 bases and J shed 11 bases, with 10 bases lying between them. The CDR3 sequence: CASRGTRYTF. The DNA of the CDR3 is TGTGCCAGCAGGGGGACGCGATACACCTTC.

The V gene is TRBV19, the J gene TRBJ2-3; no reliable D call. Germline V gene lookup returns CDR1 LNHDA and CDR2 SQIVND (reference sequence). The CDR3 is 12 residues long. V lost 5 bases and J 0 bases, leaving 3 bases between the germline ends. The CDR3 region is CASSPSTDTQYF. The CDR3, as DNA: TGTGCCAGTAGTCCCAGCACAGATACGCAGTATTTT.

V and J are TRBV6-5 and TRBJ1-5; D unresolved. Germline V gene sequence: CDR1 MNHEY, CDR2 SVGAGI. The CDR3 is 13 residues long. Between the trimmed V and J ends, which lost 8 bases and 5 bases, there was a span of 13 bases. Written as DNA, the CDR3 is TGTGCCAGCTCTAGGACGGGCGATCAGCCCCAGCATTTT. Residues: CASSRTGDQPQHF.

The chain uses TRBV28 and TRBJ2-2; the D is unclear. Germline V CDR1 and CDR2: MDHEN, SYDVKM. The V end lost 3 bases, the J end lost 1 base, and 12 bases lay between the germline ends. The CDR3 has 16 residues. For the CDR3, the DNA is TGTGCCAGCAGTTTCTCCCGACGGAGGAACACCGGGGAGCTGTTTTTT. It encodes CASSFSRRRNTGELFF.

The J gene is TRBJ1-1, the V gene TRBV5-1; no clear D gene. The CDR3 has 14 amino acids. CDR1 SGHRS and CDR2 YFSETQ come from the germline V gene. The V end was cut by 2 bases, the J end by 5 bases, with 13 bases between. The CDR3: CASSFPDRGTEAFF. CDR3 coding DNA: TGCGCCAGCAGCTTTCCAGACCGAGGGACTGAAGCTTTCTTT.

The rearrangement links TRBV13 to TRBJ2-1; TRBD2 agrees at 7 bases. After removal of 5 bases from V and 5 bases from J, the junction contained 15 bases not matched to a gene. CDR3 size: 17 residues. Looked up from germline, CDR1 is PRHDT and CDR2 is FYEKMQ (reference sequence). CDR3 amino acids: CASSPRRGATSDNEQFF. DNA for the CDR3: TGTGCCAGCAGCCCGCGCCGCGGGGCCACTAGCGACAATGAGCAGTTCTTC.

This clone was picked up one time. The rearrangement uses TRBV3-1 (or the pseudogene TRBV3-2) and TRBJ2-5; unclear D gene. V lost 3 bases and J 7 bases, leaving 12 bases between the germline ends. This CDR3 has 13 residues. Germline CDR1 reads LGHDT; CDR2 reads YNNKEL (reference sequence). The CDR3 is CASSQKESGTQYF. The CDR3 DNA sequence: TGTGCCAGCAGCCAGAAGGAATCCGGGACCCAGTACTTC.

The chain recombines TRBV19 with TRBJ1-5, with 7 bases fitting TRBD1. The V segment lost 5 bases and the J segment 4 bases; nucleotides outside the gene matches: 20. CDR1 and CDR2 from the germline V gene are LNHDA and SQIVND (reference sequence). The CDR3 sequence is 19 residues long. The CDR3 spells CASSPNLGQQVWGNQPQHF. Here the CDR3 DNA reads TGTGCCAGTAGTCCTAACCTGGGACAGCAGGTTTGGGGGAATCAGCCCCAGCATTTT.

The chain links TRBV20-1 to TRBJ2-2, with D tentatively TRBD1 or TRBD2 (5 bases each). The CDR3 consists of 15 residues. Germline V lookup: CDR1 DFQATT, CDR2 SNEGSKA (reference sequence). The V end was cut by 3 bases, the J end by 5 bases, with 16 bases between. The CDR3 DNA is TGCAGTGCTAGTAGCCAGCTCTGGGGGACCGGGGAGCTGTTTTTT. Protein sequence: CSASSQLWGTGELFF.

This chain links TRBV19 with TRBJ2-7; D not resolved. Germline assignment: CDR1 LNHDA and CDR2 SQIVND (reference sequence). This CDR3 has 16 residues. Trimming pared 4 bases from V and 3 bases from J, leaving 19 bases between. The CDR3 nucleotides read TGTGCCAGTAGTACCCTCCCATCCCAGGCTAACTACGAGCAGTACTTC. It codes for CASSTLPSQANYEQYF.

The chain couples TRBV4-2 to TRBJ2-3; D gene ambiguous. This CDR3 has 15 amino acids. Germline assignment: CDR1 LGHNA and CDR2 YNFKEQ. Trimming removed 1 base from V and 1 base from J, with 9 bases in between. CDR3 sequence: CASSQVGTGTDTQYF. CDR3 nucleotide sequence: TGTGCCAGCAGCCAAGTAGGAACTGGCACAGATACGCAGTATTTT.